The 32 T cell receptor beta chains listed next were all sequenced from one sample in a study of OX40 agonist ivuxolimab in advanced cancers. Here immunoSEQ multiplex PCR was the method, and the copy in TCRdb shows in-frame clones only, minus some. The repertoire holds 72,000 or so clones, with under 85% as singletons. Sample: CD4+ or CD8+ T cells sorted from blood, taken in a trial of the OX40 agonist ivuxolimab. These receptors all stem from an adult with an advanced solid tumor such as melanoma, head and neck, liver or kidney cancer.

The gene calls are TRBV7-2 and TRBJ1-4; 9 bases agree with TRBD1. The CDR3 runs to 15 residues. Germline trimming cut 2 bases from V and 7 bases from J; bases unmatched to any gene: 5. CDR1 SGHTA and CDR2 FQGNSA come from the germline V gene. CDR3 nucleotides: TGTGCCAGCAGCTTATTCACAGGGGGCGGTGAAAAACTGTTTTTT. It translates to CASSLFTGGGEKLFF. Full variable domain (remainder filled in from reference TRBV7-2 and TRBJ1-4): GAGVSQSPSNKVTEKGKDVELRCDPISGHTALYWYRQSLGQGLEFLIYFQGNSAPDKSGLPSDRFSAERTGGSVSTLTIQRTQQEDSAVYLCASSLFTGGGEKLFFGSGTQLSVL.

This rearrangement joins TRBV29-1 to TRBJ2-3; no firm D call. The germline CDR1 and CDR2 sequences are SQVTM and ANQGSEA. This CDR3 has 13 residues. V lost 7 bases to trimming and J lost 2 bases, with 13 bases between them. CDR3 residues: CSAFLRNTDTQYF. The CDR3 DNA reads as TGCAGCGCATTCCTCAGGAACACAGATACGCAGTATTTT.

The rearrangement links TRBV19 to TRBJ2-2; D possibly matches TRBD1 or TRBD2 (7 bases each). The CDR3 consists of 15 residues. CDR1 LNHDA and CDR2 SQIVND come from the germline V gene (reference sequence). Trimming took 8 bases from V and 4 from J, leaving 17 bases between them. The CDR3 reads CASRRQGGSTGELFF. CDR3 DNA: TGTGCCAGTCGGAGACAGGGAGGGAGCACCGGGGAGCTGTTTTTT.

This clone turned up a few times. CDR3 in amino acids: CASSREGLNTEAFF. The CDR3 DNA follows: TGTGCCAGTAGTCGTGAGGGCCTGAACACTGAAGCTTTCTTT. The chain has TRBV19 and TRBJ1-1, with D uncertain. The CDR3 loop spans 14 amino acids. Trimming took 5 bases from V and 0 from J, leaving 10 bases between them. CDR1 and CDR2 (germline): LNHDA, SQIVND (reference sequence).

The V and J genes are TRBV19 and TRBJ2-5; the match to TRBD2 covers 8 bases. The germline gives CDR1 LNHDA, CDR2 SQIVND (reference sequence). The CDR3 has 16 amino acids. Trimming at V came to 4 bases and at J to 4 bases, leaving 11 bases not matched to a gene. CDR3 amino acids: CASSKYRTGGRETQYF. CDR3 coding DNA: TGTGCCAGTAGTAAATATCGGACGGGAGGGCGAGAGACCCAGTACTTC.

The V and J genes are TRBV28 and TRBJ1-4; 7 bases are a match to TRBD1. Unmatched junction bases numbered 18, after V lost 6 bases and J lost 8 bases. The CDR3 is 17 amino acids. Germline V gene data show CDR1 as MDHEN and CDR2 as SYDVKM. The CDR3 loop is CASRPYGTVGFGEKLFF. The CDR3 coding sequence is TGTGCCAGCAGGCCATATGGGACAGTAGGCTTCGGGGAAAAACTGTTTTTT.

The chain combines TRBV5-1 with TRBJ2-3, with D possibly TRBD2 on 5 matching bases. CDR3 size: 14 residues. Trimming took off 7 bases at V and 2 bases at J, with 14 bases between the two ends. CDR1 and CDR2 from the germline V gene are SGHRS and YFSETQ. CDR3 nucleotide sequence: TGCGCCAGCGCCCGCGGGCCGCCCACAGATACGCAGTATTTT. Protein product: CASARGPPTDTQYF.

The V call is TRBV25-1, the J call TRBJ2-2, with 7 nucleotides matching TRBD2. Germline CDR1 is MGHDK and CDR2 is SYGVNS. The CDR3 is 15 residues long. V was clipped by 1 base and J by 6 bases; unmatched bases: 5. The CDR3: CASSESRTRPGELFF. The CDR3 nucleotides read TGTGCCAGCAGTGAATCTCGGACTAGACCCGGGGAGCTGTTTTTT. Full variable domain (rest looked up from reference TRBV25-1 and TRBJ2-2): EADIYQTPRYLVIGTGKKITLECSQTMGHDKMYWYQQDPGMELHLIHYSYGVNSTEKGDLSSESTVSRIRTEHFPLTLESARPSHTSQYLCASSESRTRPGELFFGEGSRLTVL.

DNA for the CDR3: TGTGCCAGCAGTGCGGGAAGTCGGTATGGCTACACCTTC. Amino acids: CASSAGSRYGYTF. The V and J genes are TRBV28 and TRBJ1-2; D gene unclear. V was pared by 5 bases and J by 5 bases, with 12 bases between. Germline-derived CDR1 and CDR2 are MDHEN and SYDVKM. The CDR3 is 13 residues long.

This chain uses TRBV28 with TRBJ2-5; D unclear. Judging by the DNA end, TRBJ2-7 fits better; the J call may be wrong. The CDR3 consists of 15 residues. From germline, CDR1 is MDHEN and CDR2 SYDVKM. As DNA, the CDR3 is TGTGCCAGCAGTTTATGGGCGTTAGGGCCCTACGAGCAGTACTTC. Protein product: CASSLWALGPYEQYF.

CDR3: CAISDSRDTDTQYF. The CDR3 DNA follows: TGTGCCATCAGTGACAGCAGGGATACAGATACGCAGTATTTT. The V gene is TRBV10-3, the J gene TRBJ2-3; D perhaps matches TRBD1 (5 bases). The V end was cut by 3 bases, the J end by 3 bases, with 10 bases between. CDR3 length: 14 residues. Germline V CDR1 and CDR2: ENHRY, SYGVKD.

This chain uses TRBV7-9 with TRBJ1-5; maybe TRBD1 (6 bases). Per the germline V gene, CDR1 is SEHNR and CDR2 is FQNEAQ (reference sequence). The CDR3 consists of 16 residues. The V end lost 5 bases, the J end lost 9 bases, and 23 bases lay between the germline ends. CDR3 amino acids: CASSRLTGHQLGPQHF. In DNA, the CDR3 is TGTGCCAGCAGCCGCCTTACGGGACACCAATTAGGGCCCCAGCATTTT.

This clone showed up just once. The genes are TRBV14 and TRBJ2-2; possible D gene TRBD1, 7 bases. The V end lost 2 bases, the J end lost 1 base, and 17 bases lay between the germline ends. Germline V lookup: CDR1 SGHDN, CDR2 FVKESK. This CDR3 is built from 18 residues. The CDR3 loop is CASSQINYRGLNTGELFF. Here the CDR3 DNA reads TGTGCCAGCAGCCAAATTAATTACAGGGGACTGAACACCGGGGAGCTGTTTTTT.

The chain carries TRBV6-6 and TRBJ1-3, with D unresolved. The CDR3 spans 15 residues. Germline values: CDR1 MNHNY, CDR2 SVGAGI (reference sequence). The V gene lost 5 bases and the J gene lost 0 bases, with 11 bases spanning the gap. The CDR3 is CASSPYPYSGNTIYF. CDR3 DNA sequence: TGTGCCAGCAGTCCATATCCCTACTCTGGAAACACCATATATTTT.

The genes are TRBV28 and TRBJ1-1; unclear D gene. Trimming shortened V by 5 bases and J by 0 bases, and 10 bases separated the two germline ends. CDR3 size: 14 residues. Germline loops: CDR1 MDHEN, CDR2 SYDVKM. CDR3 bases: TGTGCCAGCAGTCTCATCTCCATGAACACTGAAGCTTTCTTT. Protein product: CASSLISMNTEAFF.

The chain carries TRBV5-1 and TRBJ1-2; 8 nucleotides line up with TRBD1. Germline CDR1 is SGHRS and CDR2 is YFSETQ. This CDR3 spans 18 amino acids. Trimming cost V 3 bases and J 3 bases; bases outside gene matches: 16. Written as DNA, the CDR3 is TGCGCCAGCAGCTCCCGAAGGGACAGGAACTTCCCCTACTATGGCTACACCTTC. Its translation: CASSSRRDRNFPYYGYTF. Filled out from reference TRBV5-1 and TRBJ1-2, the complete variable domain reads KAGVTQTPRYLIKTRGQQVTLSCSPISGHRSVSWYQQTPGQGLQFLFEYFSETQRNKGNFPGRFSGRQFSNSRSEMNVSTLELGDSALYLCASSSRRDRNFPYYGYTFGSGTRLTVV.

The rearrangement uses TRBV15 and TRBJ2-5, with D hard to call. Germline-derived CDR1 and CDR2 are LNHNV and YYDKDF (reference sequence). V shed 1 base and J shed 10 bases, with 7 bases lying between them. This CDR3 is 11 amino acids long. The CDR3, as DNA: TGTGCCACCAGCAGAGGACCCCACCAGTACTTC. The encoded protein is CATSRGPHQYF.

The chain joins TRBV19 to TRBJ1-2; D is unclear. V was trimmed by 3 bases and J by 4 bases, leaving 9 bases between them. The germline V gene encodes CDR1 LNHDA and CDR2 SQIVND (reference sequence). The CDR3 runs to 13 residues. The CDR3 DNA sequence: TGTGCCAGTAGTATTAGGACTGCCTATGGCTACACCTTC. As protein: CASSIRTAYGYTF.

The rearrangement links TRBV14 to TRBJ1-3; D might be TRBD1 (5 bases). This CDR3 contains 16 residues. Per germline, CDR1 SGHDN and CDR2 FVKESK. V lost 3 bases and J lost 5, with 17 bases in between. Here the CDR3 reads CASSQIQEKVRNTIYF. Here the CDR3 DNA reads TGTGCCAGCAGCCAGATACAGGAGAAGGTGAGAAACACCATATATTTT. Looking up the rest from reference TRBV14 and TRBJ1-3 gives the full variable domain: EAGVTQFPSHSVIEKGQTVTLRCDPISGHDNLYWYRRVMGKEIKFLLHFVKESKQDESGMPNNRFLAERTGGTYSTLKVQPAELEDSGVYFCASSQIQEKVRNTIYFGEGSWLTVV.

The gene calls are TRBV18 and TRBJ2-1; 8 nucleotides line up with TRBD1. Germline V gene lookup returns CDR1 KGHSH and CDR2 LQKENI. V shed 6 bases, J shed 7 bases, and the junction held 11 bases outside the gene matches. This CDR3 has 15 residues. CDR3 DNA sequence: TGTGCCAGCTCCCTGACAGGGGTTTTTCTGAATGAGCAGTTCTTC. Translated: CASSLTGVFLNEQFF.

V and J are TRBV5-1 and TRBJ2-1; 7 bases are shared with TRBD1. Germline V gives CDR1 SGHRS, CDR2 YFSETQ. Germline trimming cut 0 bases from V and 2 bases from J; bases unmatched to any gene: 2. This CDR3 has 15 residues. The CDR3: CASSLEGTAYNEQFF. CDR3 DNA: TGCGCCAGCAGCTTGGAAGGGACAGCCTACAATGAGCAGTTCTTC.

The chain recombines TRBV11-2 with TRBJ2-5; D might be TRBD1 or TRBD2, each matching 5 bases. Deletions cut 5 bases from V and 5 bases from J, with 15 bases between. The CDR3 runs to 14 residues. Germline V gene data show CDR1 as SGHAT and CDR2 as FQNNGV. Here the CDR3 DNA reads TGTGCCAGCAGCCCTCCAGGGACGGTGGAGACCCAGTACTTC. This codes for CASSPPGTVETQYF.

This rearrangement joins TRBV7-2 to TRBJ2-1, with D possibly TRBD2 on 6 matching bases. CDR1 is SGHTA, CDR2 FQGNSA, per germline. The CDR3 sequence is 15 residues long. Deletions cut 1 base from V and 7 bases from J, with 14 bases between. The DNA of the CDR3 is TGTGCCAGCAGCTTAGTACCGGACTACGGAAATGAGCAGTTCTTC. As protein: CASSLVPDYGNEQFF.

CDR3 sequence reads: CASSPELRSNTEAFF. CDR3 coding DNA: TGTGCCAGCAGCCCCGAACTTAGATCGAACACTGAAGCTTTCTTT. This chain joins TRBV5-4 and TRBJ1-1; no reliable D call. Germline V gene data show CDR1 as SGHNT and CDR2 as YYREEE (reference sequence). This CDR3 region has 15 residues. Trimming shortened V by 4 bases and J by 1 base, and 14 bases separated the two germline ends.

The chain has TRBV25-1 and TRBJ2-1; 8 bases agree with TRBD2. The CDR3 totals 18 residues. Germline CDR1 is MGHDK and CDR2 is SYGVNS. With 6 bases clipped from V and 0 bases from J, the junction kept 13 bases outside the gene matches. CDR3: CASSPIAGGGSSYNEQFF. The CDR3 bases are TGTGCCAGCAGCCCAATCGCGGGGGGCGGTAGCTCCTACAATGAGCAGTTCTTC.

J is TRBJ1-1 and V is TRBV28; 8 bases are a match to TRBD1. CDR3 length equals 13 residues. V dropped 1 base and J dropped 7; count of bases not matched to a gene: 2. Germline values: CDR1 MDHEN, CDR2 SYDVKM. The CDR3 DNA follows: TGTGCCAGCAGTTTATTCGGACAGGGTGAAGCTTTCTTT. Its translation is CASSLFGQGEAFF.

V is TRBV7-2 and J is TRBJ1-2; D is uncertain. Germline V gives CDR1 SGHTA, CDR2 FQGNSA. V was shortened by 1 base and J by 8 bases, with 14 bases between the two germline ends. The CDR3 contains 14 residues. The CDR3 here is CASSLGLGQGGYTF. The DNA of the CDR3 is TGTGCCAGCAGCTTAGGACTCGGCCAAGGAGGCTACACCTTC. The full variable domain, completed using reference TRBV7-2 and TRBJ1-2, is GAGVSQSPSNKVTEKGKDVELRCDPISGHTALYWYRQSLGQGLEFLIYFQGNSAPDKSGLPSDRFSAERTGGSVSTLTIQRTQQEDSAVYLCASSLGLGQGGYTFGSGTRLTVV.

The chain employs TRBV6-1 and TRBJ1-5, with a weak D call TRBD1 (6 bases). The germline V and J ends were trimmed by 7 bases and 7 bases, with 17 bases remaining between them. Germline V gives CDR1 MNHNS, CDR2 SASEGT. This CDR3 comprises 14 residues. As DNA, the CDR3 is TGTGCCAGCACCCAAAGGGGGGGAAGGCAGCCCCAGCATTTT. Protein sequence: CASTQRGGRQPQHF.

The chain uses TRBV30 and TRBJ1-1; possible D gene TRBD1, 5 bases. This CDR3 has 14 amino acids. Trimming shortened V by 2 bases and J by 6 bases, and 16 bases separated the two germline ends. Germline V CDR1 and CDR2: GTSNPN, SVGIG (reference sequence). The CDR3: CAWSRGTARPEAFF. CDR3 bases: TGTGCCTGGAGTCGAGGGACCGCTAGGCCTGAAGCTTTCTTT.

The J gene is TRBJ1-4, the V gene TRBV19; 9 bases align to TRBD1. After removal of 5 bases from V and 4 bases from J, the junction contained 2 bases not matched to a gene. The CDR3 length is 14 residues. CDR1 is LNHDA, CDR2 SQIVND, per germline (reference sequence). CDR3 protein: CASSQTGGNEKLFF. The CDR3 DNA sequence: TGTGCCAGTAGTCAGACAGGGGGTAATGAAAAACTGTTTTTT. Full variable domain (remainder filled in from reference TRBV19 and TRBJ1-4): DGGITQSPKYLFRKEGQNVTLSCEQNLNHDAMYWYRQDPGQGLRLIYYSQIVNDFQKGDIAEGYSVSREKKESFPLTVTSAQKNPTAFYLCASSQTGGNEKLFFGSGTQLSVL.

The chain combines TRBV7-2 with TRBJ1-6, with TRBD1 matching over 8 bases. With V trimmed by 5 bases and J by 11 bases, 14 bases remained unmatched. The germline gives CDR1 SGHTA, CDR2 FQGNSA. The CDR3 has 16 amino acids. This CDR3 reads CASSLRTGSANPPLHF. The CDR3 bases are TGTGCCAGCAGCCTCCGGACAGGGAGCGCGAATCCACCCCTCCACTTT. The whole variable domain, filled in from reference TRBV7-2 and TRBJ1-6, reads GAGVSQSPSNKVTEKGKDVELRCDPISGHTALYWYRQSLGQGLEFLIYFQGNSAPDKSGLPSDRFSAERTGGSVSTLTIQRTQQEDSAVYLCASSLRTGSANPPLHFGNGTRLTVT.

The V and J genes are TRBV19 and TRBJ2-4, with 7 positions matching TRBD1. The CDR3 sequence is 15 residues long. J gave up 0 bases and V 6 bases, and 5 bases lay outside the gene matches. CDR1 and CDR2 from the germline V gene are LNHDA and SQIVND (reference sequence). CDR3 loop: CASSSGTVAKNIQYF. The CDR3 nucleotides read TGTGCCAGTAGCTCCGGGACAGTAGCCAAAAACATTCAGTACTTC.